This T cell receptor beta chain was sequenced during a study of blood T cell repertoires in COVID-19. For the study at large: Italy, Spain and the United States were the sources of the convalescent and acute COVID-19 samples. PBMCs, B-cell-depleted T cells, or T cells were the source of the cDNA or gDNA that made up the material.

One Seattle source followed patients from active infection through their disease course. The CDR3 is 19 residues long. Germline V gene lookup returns CDR1 LGHNA and CDR2 YSLEER. V was clipped by 0 bases and J by 2 bases; unmatched bases: 9. Under the authors' procedure: The authors estimated nucleated cell counts from reference gene primer amplification. This table comes from immunoSEQ multiplex PCR, and its TCRdb copy is limited to in-frame clones, with some not included. V, J and clone size are taken as reported in that table, and D and trimming were inferred from the DNA itself. Of some 300,000 clones in the sample, 85% to 90% were seen once.

This chain connects TRBV4-3 to TRBJ2-5; 13 positions agree with TRBD2. Source material: peripheral blood. The sequence came from a woman in her 40s with COVID-19, enrolled during active disease. In nucleotides, the CDR3 is TGCGCCAGCAGCCAAGACTGGGGGCCACTAGCGGGAGGGCAAGAGACCCAGTACTTC. Translating it yields CASSQDWGPLAGGQETQYF.